The 2 T cell receptor beta chains presented below share a single source sample, sequenced in a study of CD8 T cells in acute hepatitis C reinfection. Some clones are missing from TCRdb's copy, which holds only in-frame ones; the method was immunoSEQ multiplex PCR. The table has 30,000 to 40,000 clones, roughly 85% seen once; the top ten hold over 9.5%. Noted time point: naive CD8 control sorted from an acute-time-point sample. The sequencing input was naive CD8+ T cells from PBMCs. The source is a woman under 30 who spontaneously cleared hepatitis C infection.

The CDR3 DNA reads as TGTGCCAGCAGACGATGGACAGGCCTACAAGAGACCCAGTACTTC. This sequence encodes CASRRWTGLQETQYF. The V call is TRBV27, the J call TRBJ2-5; 7 bases line up with TRBD1. The CDR3 extends over 15 amino acids. CDR1 is MNHEY, CDR2 SMNVEV, per germline (reference sequence). V shed 6 bases and J 2 bases; nucleotides not matched to a gene: 9.

The chain recombines TRBV12-5 with TRBJ2-1; D is unresolved. Trimming removed 10 bases from V and 0 bases from J, with 16 bases in between. The CDR3 is 15 residues long. Germline loops: CDR1 LGHNT, CDR2 FRNRAP. This CDR3 is CAKSSGLSSYNEQFF. In DNA, the CDR3 is TGTGCTAAAAGCAGTGGCTTGAGCTCCTACAATGAGCAGTTCTTC.